These T cell receptor beta chains were read from a single sample in a study of OX40 agonist ivuxolimab in advanced cancers. The data were produced by immunoSEQ multiplex PCR, yet TCRdb's version contains in-frame clones alone and is incomplete. The sample lists more than 65,000 clones; about nine tenths were seen once. Source: CD4+ or CD8+ T cells sorted from blood, taken in a trial of the OX40 agonist ivuxolimab. These receptors were obtained from an adult with an advanced solid tumor such as melanoma, head and neck, liver or kidney cancer. The CDR3 runs from the conserved cysteine through the conserved F or W. A D gene is named only where the DNA matches it firmly. Where a row states a size, it is once, few, many or the class of an expanded clone; other rows omit it.

abundance	j_gene	v_gene	d_gene	CDR3aa	CDR3nt
NA	TRBJ2-7	TRBV5-6	NA	CASRRFGTGDYEQYF	TGTGCCAGCCGTAGGTTCGGGACTGGGGACTACGAGCAGTACTTC
NA	TRBJ1-1	TRBV29-1	NA	CSVPGNTEAFF	TGCAGCGTTCCAGGGAACACTGAAGCTTTCTTT
NA	TRBJ1-1	TRBV2	TRBD1	CASRLGGAMNTEAFF	TGTGCCAGCAGGTTAGGGGGCGCGATGAACACTGAAGCTTTCTTT
NA	TRBJ2-2	TRBV7-9	NA	CASSLKGLTANTGELFF	TGTGCCAGCAGCTTAAAGGGGCTGACAGCGAACACCGGGGAGCTGTTTTTT
NA	TRBJ2-3	TRBV6-1	NA	CASSEGGHPTDTQYF	TGTGCCAGCAGTGAAGGGGGACACCCCACAGATACGCAGTATTTT
NA	TRBJ1-4	TRBV5-1	NA	CASSPAGDSSLEKLFF	TGCGCCAGCAGCCCCGCTGGAGACAGTAGTCTTGAAAAACTGTTTTTT
few	TRBJ1-5	TRBV10-2	NA	CASTRERNQPQHF	TGCGCCAGCACCCGGGAGCGAAATCAGCCCCAGCATTTT
NA	TRBJ2-5	TRBV2	NA	CASCGRSDQETQYF	TGTGCCAGCTGCGGTCGGTCGGACCAAGAGACCCAGTACTTC
NA	TRBJ1-1	TRBV30	NA	CAWSTGLNTEAFF	TGTGCCTGGAGTACGGGACTGAACACTGAAGCTTTCTTT
NA	TRBJ1-6	TRBV5-6	NA	CASSPDSSGNNSPLHF	TGTGCCAGCAGCCCCGACAGCTCGGGCAATAATTCACCCCTCCACTTT
NA	TRBJ2-5	TRBV7-8	NA	CASSLQETQYF	TGTGCCAGCAGCCTCCAAGAGACCCAGTACTTC
NA	TRBJ1-4	TRBV27	NA	CASSTQGHLNEKLFF	TGTGCCAGCAGTACACAGGGCCACTTAAATGAAAAACTGTTTTTT
NA	TRBJ1-1	TRBV6-6	NA	CASSLSTGRTEAFF	TGTGCCAGCAGTCTCTCCACAGGGAGGACTGAAGCTTTCTTT
NA	TRBJ1-5	TRBV9	NA	CASSVGGFAGNSNQPQHF	TGTGCCAGCAGCGTAGGAGGGTTCGCCGGAAATAGCAATCAGCCCCAGCATTTT
NA	TRBJ1-6	TRBV5-1	NA	CASSPGEGDSPLHF	TGCGCCAGCAGCCCCGGGGAGGGTGATTCACCCCTCCACTTT
NA	TRBJ1-1	TRBV11-2	TRBD1	CASSKDRGVEAFF	TGTGCCAGCAGCAAGGACAGGGGCGTTGAAGCTTTCTTT
NA	TRBJ2-3	TRBV5-1	NA	CASSLRNTDTQYF	TGCGCCAGCAGCTTGAGAAACACAGATACGCAGTATTTT
NA	TRBJ2-3	TRBV29-1	NA	CSVEDRNSYTDTQYF	TGCAGCGTTGAAGATAGGAACAGTTACACAGATACGCAGTATTTT
NA	TRBJ1-4	TRBV5-1	NA	CASSTDGNNEKLFF	TGCGCCAGCAGCACGGACGGGAATAATGAAAAACTGTTTTTT
NA	TRBJ2-7	TRBV7-9	NA	CASSFSLYEQYF	TGTGCCAGCAGCTTTTCCCTCTACGAGCAGTACTTC
once	TRBJ1-2	TRBV5-1	NA	CASSALTGEDGYTF	TGCGCCAGCAGCGCCTTAACGGGAGAGGATGGCTACACCTTC
NA	TRBJ2-1	TRBV5-1	TRBD2	CASSIPGLAGAGNEQFF	TGCGCCAGCAGCATCCCGGGACTAGCGGGGGCAGGGAATGAGCAGTTCTTC
NA	TRBJ2-5	TRBV6-5	NA	CASTIGGGGKTQYF	TGTGCCAGCACCATAGGAGGTGGAGGCAAGACCCAGTACTTC
once	TRBJ2-1	TRBV6-6	NA	CASSYIVGGRGEQFF	TGTGCCAGCAGTTACATTGTGGGGGGGCGGGGTGAGCAGTTCTTC
NA	TRBJ2-7	TRBV5-1	NA	CASSLLGYEQYF	TGCGCCAGCAGCTTGCTAGGCTACGAGCAGTACTTC
once	TRBJ1-6	TRBV7-9	NA	CASSLDQGGNSPLHF	TGTGCCAGCAGCTTAGATCAGGGCGGGAATTCACCCCTCCACTTT
NA	TRBJ2-7	TRBV5-5	NA	CASSLRLGDYEQYF	TGTGCCAGCAGCTTGAGGCTTGGGGACTACGAGCAGTACTTC
NA	TRBJ2-2	TRBV5-4	TRBD2	CASSSRLAGETGELFF	TGTGCCAGCAGCTCCCGGCTAGCGGGGGAAACCGGGGAGCTGTTTTTT
NA	TRBJ1-1	TRBV5-1	NA	CASSQGQLNTEAFF	TGCGCCAGCAGCCAAGGACAGTTGAACACTGAAGCTTTCTTT